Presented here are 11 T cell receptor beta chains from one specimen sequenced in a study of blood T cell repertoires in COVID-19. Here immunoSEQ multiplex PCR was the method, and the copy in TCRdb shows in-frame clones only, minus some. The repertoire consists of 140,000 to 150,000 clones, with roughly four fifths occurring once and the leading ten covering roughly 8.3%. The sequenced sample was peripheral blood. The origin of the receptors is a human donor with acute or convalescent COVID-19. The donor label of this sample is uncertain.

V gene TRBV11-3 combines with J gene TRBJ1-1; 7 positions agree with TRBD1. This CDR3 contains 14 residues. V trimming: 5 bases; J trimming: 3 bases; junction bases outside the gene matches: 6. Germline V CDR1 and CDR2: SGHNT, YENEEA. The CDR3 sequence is CASSLRQGDTEAFF. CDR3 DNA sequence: TGTGCCAGCAGCCTAAGACAGGGCGACACTGAAGCTTTCTTT.

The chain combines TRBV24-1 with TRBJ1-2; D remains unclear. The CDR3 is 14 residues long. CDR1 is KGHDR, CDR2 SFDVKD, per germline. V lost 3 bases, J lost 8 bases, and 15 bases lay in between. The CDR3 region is CATSDAVRTGGYTF. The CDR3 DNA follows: TGTGCCACCAGTGATGCTGTCCGGACTGGGGGCTACACCTTC.

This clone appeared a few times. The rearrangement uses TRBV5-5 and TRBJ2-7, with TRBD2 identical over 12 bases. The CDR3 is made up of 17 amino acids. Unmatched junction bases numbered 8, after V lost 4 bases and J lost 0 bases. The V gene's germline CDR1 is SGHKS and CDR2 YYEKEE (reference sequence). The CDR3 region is CASSARLAGDNSYEQYV. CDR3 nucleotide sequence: TGTGCCAGCAGCGCTAGACTAGCGGGGGACAACTCCTACGAGCAGTACGTC.

The CDR3: CSVEGGQGKTEAFF. CDR3 coding DNA: TGCAGCGTTGAAGGGGGACAGGGGAAGACTGAAGCTTTCTTT. J is TRBJ1-1 and V is TRBV29-1, with TRBD1 matching over 10 bases. V lost 1 base to trimming and J lost 5 bases; unmatched junction nucleotides: 4. The CDR3 is 14 amino acids. From germline, CDR1 is SQVTM and CDR2 ANQGSEA.

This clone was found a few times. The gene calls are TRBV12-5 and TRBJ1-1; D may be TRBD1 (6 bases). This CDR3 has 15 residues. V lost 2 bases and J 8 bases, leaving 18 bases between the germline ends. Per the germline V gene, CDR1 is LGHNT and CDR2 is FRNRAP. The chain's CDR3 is CASGLREEGELEAFF. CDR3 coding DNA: TGTGCTAGTGGTTTGAGGGAAGAGGGGGAATTGGAAGCTTTCTTT.

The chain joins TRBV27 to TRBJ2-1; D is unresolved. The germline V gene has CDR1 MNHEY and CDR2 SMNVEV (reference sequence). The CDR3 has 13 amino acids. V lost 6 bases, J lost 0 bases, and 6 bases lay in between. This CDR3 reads CASRASSYNEQFF. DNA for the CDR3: TGTGCCAGCAGAGCAAGCTCCTACAATGAGCAGTTCTTC.

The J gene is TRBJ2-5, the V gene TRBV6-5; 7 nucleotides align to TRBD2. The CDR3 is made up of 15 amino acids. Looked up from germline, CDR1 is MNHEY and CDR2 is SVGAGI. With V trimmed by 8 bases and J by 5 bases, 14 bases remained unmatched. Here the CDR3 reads CASGFERGARETQYF. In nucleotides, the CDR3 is TGTGCCAGCGGTTTCGAGCGGGGTGCTAGGGAGACCCAGTACTTC.

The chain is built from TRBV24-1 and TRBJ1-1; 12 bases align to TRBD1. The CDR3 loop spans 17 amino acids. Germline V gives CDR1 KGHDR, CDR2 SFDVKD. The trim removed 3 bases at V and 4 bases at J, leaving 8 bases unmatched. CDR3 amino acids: CATSDPGTGGDCTEAFF. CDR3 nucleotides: TGTGCCACCAGTGATCCGGGGACAGGGGGCGATTGCACTGAAGCTTTCTTT.

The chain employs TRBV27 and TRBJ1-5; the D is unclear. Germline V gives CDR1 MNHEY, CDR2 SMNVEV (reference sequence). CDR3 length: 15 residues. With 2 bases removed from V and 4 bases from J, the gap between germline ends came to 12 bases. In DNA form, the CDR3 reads TGTGCCAGCAGTTTAGAGTGGGGAGGTAATCAGCCCCAGCATTTT. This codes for CASSLEWGGNQPQHF.

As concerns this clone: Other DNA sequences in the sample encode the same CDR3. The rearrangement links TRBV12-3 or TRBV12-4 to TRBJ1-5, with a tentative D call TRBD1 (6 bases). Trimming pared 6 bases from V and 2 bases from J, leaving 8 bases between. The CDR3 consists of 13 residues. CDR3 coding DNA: TGTGCCAGCAGGACAGGTGGCAATCAGCCCCAGCATTTT. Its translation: CASRTGGNQPQHF.

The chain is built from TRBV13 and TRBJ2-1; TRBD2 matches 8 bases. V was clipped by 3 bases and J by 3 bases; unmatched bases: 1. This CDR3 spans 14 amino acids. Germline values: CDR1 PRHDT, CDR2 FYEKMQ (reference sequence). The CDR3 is CASSLRGVYNEQFF. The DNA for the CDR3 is TGTGCCAGCAGCTTGCGGGGGGTCTACAATGAGCAGTTCTTC. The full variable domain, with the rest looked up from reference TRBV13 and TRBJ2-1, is AAGVIQSPRHLIKEKRETATLKCYPIPRHDTVYWYQQGPGQDPQFLISFYEKMQSDKGSIPDRFSAQQFSDYHSELNMSSLELGDSALYFCASSLRGVYNEQFFGPGTRLTVL.